One TCR beta chain is described in this entry. Its antigen remains unknown. The junction departs from the called germline gene at one end, perhaps through a read error. A sample-barcoded 5' primer and a J-beta primer mix were used in a second PCR of roughly 7 to 11 cycles. TCRdb re-called the 5' RACE reads through MiXCR, storing one row per CDR3 protein. The sample lists 1.5 million or so distinct CDR3 sequences, approximately 40% occurring once. The CDR3 has 13 amino acids. Germline CDR1 and CDR2: MNHEY and SVGEGT. This specimen comes from a study of blood T cells in healthy people across ages. The extraction recovered at least 5 micrograms of total RNA per sample. Study-wide points: Because sorting was not performed, PBMCs prevented conclusive naive versus antigen-experienced comparison.

Sequenced: blood. This receptor was identified in a woman younger than 30 in good health. This chain uses TRBV6-2 or TRBV6-3 with TRBJ1-2; D is possibly TRBD1 (6 bases). CDR3 coding DNA: TGTGCCAGCGGTTACCCAGGGGCCTATGGCTACACCTTC. Residues: CASGYPGAYGYTF.